The T cell receptor (beta chain) described here comes from a study of spatial heterogeneity in lung cancer. Study background: At a median of about two years after resection, follow-up PBMC samples were sequenced when available. Study-wide findings and caveats: Circulating ubiquitous expanded tumor TCRs were observed more frequently at resection than at follow-up.

Germline CDR1 and CDR2: LGHNA and YNFKEQ. This CDR3 comprises 17 residues. The trim removed 1 base at V and 2 bases at J, leaving 3 bases unmatched. Every TCR cDNA molecule carried a tag that served as a unique molecular identifier. TCRdb processed the 5' RACE reads anew with MiXCR; each CDR3 protein has one entry. The sample consists of 4,000 to 5,000 distinct CDR3 sequences, approximately 24% of them appearing once. By its share, this clonotype is medium-sized. Antigen: not known. The time point was: blood at routine non-recurrence follow-up after resection. Sequencing covered unsorted whole RNA taken from tumor, nontumor lung or frozen PBMC.

The receptor was derived from a male donor with early-stage non-small cell lung cancer. Sequenced material: PBMCs, taken at follow-up. J is TRBJ2-3 and V is TRBV4-2; TRBD2 matches 13 bases. In DNA form, the CDR3 reads TGTGCCAGCAGCCAAGTACTAGCGGGGGGGGACACAGATACGCAGTATTTT. It is translated as CASSQVLAGGDTDTQYF.